The clone carrying this TCR beta chain was detected ten times or more. The target antigen is unknown. TCRdb ran MiXCR on the 5' RACE reads and lists one entry per CDR3 protein. The sample carries roughly 1.6 million distinct CDR3 sequences, about 32% recorded once. This specimen belongs to a study of identical twins. Study-wide results and limits: With beta out-of-frame sequences, excess sharing by twins was weaker. When twins shared out-of-frame alpha sequences, those sequences had excess low generation probability.

This CDR3 region has 13 residues. V was clipped by 8 bases and J by 0 bases, with 9 bases between them. The sample consisted of cord blood. This clonotype was sampled from a newborn girl in good health. J is TRBJ2-3 and V is TRBV12-3 or TRBV12-4; D is tentatively TRBD1 or TRBD2 (5 bases each). In nucleotides, the CDR3 is TGTGCCAGCCGGGACGGTAGCACAGATACGCAGTATTTT. Its translation is CASRDGSTDTQYF.